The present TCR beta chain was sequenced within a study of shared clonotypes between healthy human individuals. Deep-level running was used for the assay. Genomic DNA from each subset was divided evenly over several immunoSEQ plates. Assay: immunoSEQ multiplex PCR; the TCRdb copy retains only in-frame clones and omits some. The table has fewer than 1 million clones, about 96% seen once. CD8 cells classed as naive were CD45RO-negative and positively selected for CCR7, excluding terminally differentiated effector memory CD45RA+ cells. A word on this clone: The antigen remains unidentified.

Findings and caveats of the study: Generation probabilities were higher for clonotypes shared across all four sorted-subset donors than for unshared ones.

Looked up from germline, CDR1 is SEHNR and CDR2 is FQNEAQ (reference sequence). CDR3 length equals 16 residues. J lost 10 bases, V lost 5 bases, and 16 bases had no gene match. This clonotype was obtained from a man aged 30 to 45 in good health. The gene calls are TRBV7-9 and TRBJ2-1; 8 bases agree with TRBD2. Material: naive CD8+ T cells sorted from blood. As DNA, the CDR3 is TGTGCCAGCAGCGGACCGCTAGCGGGCGACCCCGACGAGCAGTTCTTC. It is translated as CASSGPLAGDPDEQFF.